What follows are 15 T cell receptor beta chains derived from one specimen sequenced in a study of blood T cells in healthy people across ages. It was with a sample-barcoded 5' primer and a J-beta primer mix that a second PCR of about 6 to 12 cycles was run. In TCRdb, the 5' RACE reads were re-called with MiXCR into one record per CDR3 protein. This table holds about 500,000 distinct CDR3 sequences, 24% found once. The sample was also reused in another study, on T cells of mothers and their children.

Specimen: blood. The receptors come from a boy aged 5-17 years in good health.

Note on this clonotype: At one end the junction does not follow the germline gene, possibly because of a read error. The V gene is TRBV12-3 or TRBV12-4, the J gene TRBJ2-3, with TRBD2 identical over 9 bases. The CDR3 runs 16 residues. As DNA, the CDR3 is TGTGCCAGCGCCCTCAGGGGCGGGGGGGCAGCAGATGCGCAGTATTTT. It codes for CASALRGGGAADAQYF.

This clonotype has just a few counts. The junction departs from germline at one end; a sequencing error may be responsible. CDR3 loop: CAGSIDDYNEQFF. The CDR3, as DNA: TGTGCCGGTAGTATAGATGACTACAATGAGCAGTTCTTC. This chain joins TRBV19 and TRBJ2-5, with D unclear. The DNA end favors TRBJ2-1, so the J call may be wrong. The CDR3 has 13 amino acids. In germline, CDR1 is LNHDA, CDR2 SQIVND (reference sequence).

The V call is TRBV7-2, the J call TRBJ1-1; maybe TRBD1 (5 bases). Per germline, CDR1 SGHTA and CDR2 FQGNSA. Deletions cut 2 bases from V and 1 base from J, with 8 bases between. The CDR3 length is 14 residues. CDR3 bases: TGTGCCAGCAGCTTAATAACAGGGAACACTGAAGCTTTCTTT. Translated, it gives CASSLITGNTEAFF.

This clonotype was counted a few times. The V gene is TRBV5-1, the J gene TRBJ2-1, with TRBD2 matching over 7 bases. This CDR3 contains 13 residues. In germline, CDR1 is SGHRS, CDR2 YFSETQ. Trimming took 0 bases from V and 14 from J; bases not matched to a gene: 8. The CDR3 bases are TGCGCCAGCAGCTTGGCTCCGGGAGGTTTGAAGTTCTTC. Translation gives CASSLAPGGLKFF. The entire variable domain, with the rest obtained from reference TRBV5-1 and TRBJ2-1, is as follows: KAGVTQTPRYLIKTRGQQVTLSCSPISGHRSVSWYQQTPGQGLQFLFEYFSETQRNKGNFPGRFSGRQFSNSRSEMNVSTLELGDSALYLCASSLAPGGLKFFGPGTRLTVL.

This clonotype was counted between two and nine times. The rearrangement uses TRBV24-1 and TRBJ1-5; 9 nucleotides agree with TRBD1. The CDR3 has 15 residues. Germline lookup yields CDR1 KGHDR and CDR2 SFDVKD. J gave up 8 bases and V 3 bases, and 7 bases lay outside the gene matches. The CDR3 bases are TGTGCCACCAGTGATCGCGGGACAGGGTATGAGCCCCAGCATTTT. This codes for CATSDRGTGYEPQHF.

This clonotype occurred a few times. The chain combines TRBV24-1 with TRBJ2-7, with D perhaps TRBD1 (6 bases). CDR3 size: 14 residues. V was trimmed by 5 bases and J by 2 bases, leaving 12 bases between them. Germline V gene sequence: CDR1 KGHDR, CDR2 SFDVKD. The CDR3 DNA is TGTGCCACCAGTGGACAGGAGAACGCCTACGAGCAGTACTTC. It yields the protein CATSGQENAYEQYF.

This clonotype was seen a few times. The rearrangement joins TRBV5-1 to TRBJ2-1, with a tentative D call TRBD2 (5 bases). The CDR3 runs to 15 residues. Trimming took off 4 bases at V and 6 bases at J, with 17 bases between the two ends. Germline V gives CDR1 SGHRS, CDR2 YFSETQ. As DNA, the CDR3 is TGCGCCAGCAGCCCCCGCCGTCTGGGGAGCAATGAGCAGTTCTTC. As protein: CASSPRRLGSNEQFF. The full variable domain, rest sourced from reference TRBV5-1 and TRBJ2-1, is KAGVTQTPRYLIKTRGQQVTLSCSPISGHRSVSWYQQTPGQGLQFLFEYFSETQRNKGNFPGRFSGRQFSNSRSEMNVSTLELGDSALYLCASSPRRLGSNEQFFGPGTRLTVL.

This clonotype has ten or more counts. This chain links TRBV7-9 with TRBJ2-5, with 9 nucleotides matching TRBD1. CDR1 is SEHNR, CDR2 FQNEAQ, per germline (reference sequence). The length of the CDR3 is 16 residues. V was clipped by 5 bases and J by 2 bases; unmatched bases: 9. The DNA for the CDR3 is TGTGCCAGCAGCCCGGGGGACAGGGACTCACAAGAGACCCAGTACTTC. Amino acids: CASSPGDRDSQETQYF.

The chain combines TRBV18 with TRBJ1-4; D unclear. Germline V CDR1 and CDR2: KGHSH, LQKENI. V lost 4 bases and J 7 bases, leaving 13 bases between the germline ends. The CDR3 consists of 14 residues. CDR3 coding DNA: TGTGCCAGCTCACGACACCTCACCAGTGAAAAACTGTTTTTT. Its protein is CASSRHLTSEKLFF.

This clonotype appeared a single time. The genes are TRBV29-1 and TRBJ2-1; 7 bases line up with TRBD1. CDR1 and CDR2 (germline): SQVTM, ANQGSEA. The CDR3 is 15 amino acids. The junction had 10 bases not matched to a gene; V was cut back by 6 bases and J by 2 bases. CDR3 amino acids: CSVGSRGLPYNEQFF. CDR3 nucleotide sequence: TGCAGCGTCGGAAGCAGGGGGTTACCCTACAATGAGCAGTTCTTC.

The V and J genes are TRBV13 and TRBJ1-1, with no clear D. Per the germline V gene, CDR1 is PRHDT and CDR2 is FYEKMQ (reference sequence). The CDR3 runs to 12 residues. Between the trimmed V and J ends, which lost 4 bases and 4 bases, there was a span of 7 bases. Written as DNA, the CDR3 is TGTGCCAGCAGCTACGTAACCACTGAAGCTTTCTTT. It yields the protein CASSYVTTEAFF. Looking up the rest from reference TRBV13 and TRBJ1-1 gives the full variable domain: AAGVIQSPRHLIKEKRETATLKCYPIPRHDTVYWYQQGPGQDPQFLISFYEKMQSDKGSIPDRFSAQQFSDYHSELNMSSLELGDSALYFCASSYVTTEAFFGQGTRLTVV.

In its sample, this clonotype was seen once. The rearrangement links TRBV28 to TRBJ2-3; perhaps TRBD1 as D (6 bases). Germline V gene data show CDR1 as MDHEN and CDR2 as SYDVKM. Trimming pared 8 bases from V and 0 bases from J, leaving 15 bases between. This CDR3 is 15 amino acids long. CDR3 protein: CASGTYGRSTDTQYF. The CDR3 region has the DNA TGTGCCAGCGGGACATACGGGCGCAGCACAGATACGCAGTATTTT.

V usage is TRBV4-2 and J usage is TRBJ2-1; TRBD2 agrees at 10 bases. The length of the CDR3 is 17 residues. V shed 3 bases, J shed 8 bases, and the junction held 13 bases outside the gene matches. Germline CDR1 is LGHNA and CDR2 is YNFKEQ. The CDR3 nucleotides read TGTGCCAGCAGCCACCTAAAGACTAGCGGGCCAGGGGATGAGCAGTTCTTC. This encodes CASSHLKTSGPGDEQFF.

This chain joins TRBV5-5 and TRBJ2-1, with TRBD2 matching 12 bases. The CDR3 is 16 residues long. Germline V lookup: CDR1 SGHKS, CDR2 YYEKEE (reference sequence). V shed 0 bases and J 12 bases; nucleotides not matched to a gene: 10. The DNA of the CDR3 is TGTGCCAGCAGCTTGGGTCCTAGCGGGGGGGTCGATGGGCAGTTCTTC. It yields the protein CASSLGPSGGVDGQFF.

The chain links TRBV9 to TRBJ2-3, with TRBD2 as a possible D gene (6 bases). CDR3 length: 14 amino acids. Deletions cut 0 bases from V and 4 bases from J, with 9 bases between. Germline V gives CDR1 SGDLS, CDR2 YYNGEE. This chain's CDR3 is CASSVGGDPDTQYF. The CDR3 DNA is TGTGCCAGCAGCGTAGGGGGGGATCCAGATACGCAGTATTTT.